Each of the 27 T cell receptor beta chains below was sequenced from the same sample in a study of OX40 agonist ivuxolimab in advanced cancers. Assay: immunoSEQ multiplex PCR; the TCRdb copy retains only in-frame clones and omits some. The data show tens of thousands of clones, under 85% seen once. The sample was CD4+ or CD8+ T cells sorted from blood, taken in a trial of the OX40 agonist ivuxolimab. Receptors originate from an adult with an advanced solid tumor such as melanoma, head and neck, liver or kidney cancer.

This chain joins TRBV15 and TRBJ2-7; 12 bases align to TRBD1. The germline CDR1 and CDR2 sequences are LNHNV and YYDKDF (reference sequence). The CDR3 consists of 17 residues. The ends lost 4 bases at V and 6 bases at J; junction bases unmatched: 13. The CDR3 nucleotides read TGTGCCACCAGCAAATTGTCGTCCGGGACAGGGGGCTTCGAGCAGTACTTC. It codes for CATSKLSSGTGGFEQYF.

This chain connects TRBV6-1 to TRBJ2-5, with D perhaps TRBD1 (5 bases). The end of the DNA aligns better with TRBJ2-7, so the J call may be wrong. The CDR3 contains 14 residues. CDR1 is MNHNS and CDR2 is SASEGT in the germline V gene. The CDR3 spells CASSLGRGSYEQYF. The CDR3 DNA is TGTGCCAGCAGTCTGGGTAGGGGCTCCTACGAGCAGTACTTC.

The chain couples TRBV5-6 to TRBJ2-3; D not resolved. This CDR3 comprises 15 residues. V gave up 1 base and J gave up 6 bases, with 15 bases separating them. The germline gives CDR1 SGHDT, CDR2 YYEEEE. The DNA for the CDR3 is TGTGCCAGCAGCTTGTTCCACAGCCTAACCGATACGCAGTATTTT. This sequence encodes CASSLFHSLTDTQYF.

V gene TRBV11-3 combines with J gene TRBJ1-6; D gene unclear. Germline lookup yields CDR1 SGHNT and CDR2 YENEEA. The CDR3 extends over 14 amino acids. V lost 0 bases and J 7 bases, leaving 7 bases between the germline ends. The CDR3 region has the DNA TGTGCCAGCAGCTTAGATCAAGAAAATTCACCCCTCCACTTT. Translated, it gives CASSLDQENSPLHF.

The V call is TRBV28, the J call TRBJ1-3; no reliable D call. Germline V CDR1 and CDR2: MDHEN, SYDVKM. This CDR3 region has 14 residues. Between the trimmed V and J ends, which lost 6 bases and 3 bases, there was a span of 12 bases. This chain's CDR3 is CASSPPGHGNTIYF. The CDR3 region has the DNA TGTGCCAGCAGCCCGCCAGGTCATGGAAACACCATATATTTT. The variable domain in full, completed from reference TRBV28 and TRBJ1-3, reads DVKVTQSSRYLVKRTGEKVFLECVQDMDHENMFWYRQDPGLGLRLIYFSYDVKMKEKGDIPEGYSVSREKKERFSLILESASTNQTSMYLCASSPPGHGNTIYFGEGSWLTVV.

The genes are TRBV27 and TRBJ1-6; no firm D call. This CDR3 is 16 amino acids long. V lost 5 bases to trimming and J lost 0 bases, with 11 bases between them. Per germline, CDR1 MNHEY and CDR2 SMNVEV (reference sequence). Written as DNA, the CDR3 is TGTGCCAGCAGTCCCTCGAGGTACTCCTATAATTCACCCCTCCACTTT. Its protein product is CASSPSRYSYNSPLHF.

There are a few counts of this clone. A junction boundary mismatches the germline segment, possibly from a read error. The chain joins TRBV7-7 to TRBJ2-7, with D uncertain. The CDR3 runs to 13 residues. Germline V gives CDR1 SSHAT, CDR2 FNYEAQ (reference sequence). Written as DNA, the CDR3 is TGTGCTAGCAGCTTGGGCCTGTCCTACGAGCAGTACTTC. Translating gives CASSLGLSYEQYF. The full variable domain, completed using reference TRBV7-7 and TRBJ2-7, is GAGVSQSPRYKVTKRGQDVTLRCDPISSHATLYWYQQALGQGPEFLTYFNYEAQPDKSGLPSDRFSAERPEGSISTLTIQRTEQRDSAMYRCASSLGLSYEQYFGPGTRLTVT.

The chain's CDR3 is CASRDSQGWNEQFF. CDR3 DNA sequence: TGTGCCAGCAGGGACAGCCAAGGGTGGAATGAGCAGTTCTTC. The chain is built from TRBV19 and TRBJ2-1, with TRBD1 matching 7 bases. The germline CDR1 and CDR2 sequences are LNHDA and SQIVND (reference sequence). V trimming: 9 bases; J trimming: 7 bases; junction bases outside the gene matches: 12. The CDR3 is made up of 14 amino acids.

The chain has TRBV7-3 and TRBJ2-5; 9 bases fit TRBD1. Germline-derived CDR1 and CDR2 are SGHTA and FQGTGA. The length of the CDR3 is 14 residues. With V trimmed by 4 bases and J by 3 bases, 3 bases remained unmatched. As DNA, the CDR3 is TGTGCCAGCAGCTCCGACAGGGGGGAAGAGACCCAGTACTTC. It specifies CASSSDRGEETQYF.

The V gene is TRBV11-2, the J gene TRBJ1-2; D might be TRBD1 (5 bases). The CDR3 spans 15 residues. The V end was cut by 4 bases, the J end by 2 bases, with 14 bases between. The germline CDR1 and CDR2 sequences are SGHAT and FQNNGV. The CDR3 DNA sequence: TGTGCCAGCAGCTCAGTCCGACAGAGAAACTATGGCTACACCTTC. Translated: CASSSVRQRNYGYTF.

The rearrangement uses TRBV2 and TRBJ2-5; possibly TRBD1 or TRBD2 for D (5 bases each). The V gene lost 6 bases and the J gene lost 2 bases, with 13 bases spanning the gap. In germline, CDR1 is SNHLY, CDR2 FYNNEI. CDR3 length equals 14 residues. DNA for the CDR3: TGTGCCAGCAGCCCCCAGGGACGTCAAGAGACCCAGTACTTC. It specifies CASSPQGRQETQYF. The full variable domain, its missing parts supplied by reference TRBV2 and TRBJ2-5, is EPEVTQTPSHQVTQMGQEVILRCVPISNHLYFYWYRQILGQKVEFLVSFYNNEISEKSEIFDDQFSVERPDGSNFTLKIRSTKLEDSAMYFCASSPQGRQETQYFGPGTRLLVL.

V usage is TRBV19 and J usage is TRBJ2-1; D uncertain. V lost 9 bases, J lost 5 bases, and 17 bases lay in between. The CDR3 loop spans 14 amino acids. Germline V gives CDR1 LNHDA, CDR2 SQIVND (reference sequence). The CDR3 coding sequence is TGTGCCAGCCTGTACCTATTGACCCACAATGAGCAGTTCTTC. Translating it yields CASLYLLTHNEQFF.

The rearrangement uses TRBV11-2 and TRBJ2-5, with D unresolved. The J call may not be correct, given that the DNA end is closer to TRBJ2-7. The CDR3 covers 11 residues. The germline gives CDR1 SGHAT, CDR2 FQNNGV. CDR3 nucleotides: TGTGCCAGCAGCTCATCCTACGAGCAGTACTTC. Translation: CASSSSYEQYF.

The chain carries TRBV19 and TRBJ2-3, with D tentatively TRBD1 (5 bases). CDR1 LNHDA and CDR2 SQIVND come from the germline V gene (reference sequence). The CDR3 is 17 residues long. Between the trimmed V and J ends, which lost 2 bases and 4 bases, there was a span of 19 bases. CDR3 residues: CASSISQGTSYPDTQYF. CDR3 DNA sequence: TGTGCCAGTAGTATATCGCAGGGCACCTCTTACCCAGATACGCAGTATTTT.

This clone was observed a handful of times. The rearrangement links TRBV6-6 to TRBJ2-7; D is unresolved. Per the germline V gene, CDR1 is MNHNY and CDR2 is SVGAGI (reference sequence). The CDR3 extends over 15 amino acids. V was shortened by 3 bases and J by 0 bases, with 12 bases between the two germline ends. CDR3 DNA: TGTGCCAGCAGTTATATGGGCAGCTACTCCTACGAGCAGTACTTC. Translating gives CASSYMGSYSYEQYF.

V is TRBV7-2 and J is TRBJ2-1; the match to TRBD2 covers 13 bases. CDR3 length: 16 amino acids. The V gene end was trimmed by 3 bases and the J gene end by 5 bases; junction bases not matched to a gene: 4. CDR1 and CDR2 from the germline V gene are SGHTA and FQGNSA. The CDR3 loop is CASSFLLAGGHNEQFF. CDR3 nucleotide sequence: TGTGCCAGCAGCTTCTTACTAGCGGGGGGGCACAATGAGCAGTTCTTC.

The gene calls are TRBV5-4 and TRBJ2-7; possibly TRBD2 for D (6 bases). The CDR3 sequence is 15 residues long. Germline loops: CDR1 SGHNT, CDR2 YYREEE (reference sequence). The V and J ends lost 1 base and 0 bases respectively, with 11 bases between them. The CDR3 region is CASSLPGLPSYEQYF. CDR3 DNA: TGTGCCAGCAGCTTGCCGGGACTTCCCTCCTACGAGCAGTACTTC.

The CDR3 DNA reads TGTGCCAGCAGGCCCGAGGGGGGGATTAACTATGGCTACACCTTC. It yields the protein CASRPEGGINYGYTF. The chain couples TRBV6-6 to TRBJ1-2; D possibly corresponds to TRBD1 (6 bases). Germline V gene sequence: CDR1 MNHNY, CDR2 SVGAGI (reference sequence). V shed 6 bases and J shed 1 base, with 15 bases lying between them. The CDR3 covers 15 residues.

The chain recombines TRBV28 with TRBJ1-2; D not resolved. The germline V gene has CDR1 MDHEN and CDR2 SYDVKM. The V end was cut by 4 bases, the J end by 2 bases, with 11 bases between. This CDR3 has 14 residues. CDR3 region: CASSSPPGNYGYTF. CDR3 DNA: TGTGCCAGCAGTTCCCCGCCTGGGAACTATGGCTACACCTTC.

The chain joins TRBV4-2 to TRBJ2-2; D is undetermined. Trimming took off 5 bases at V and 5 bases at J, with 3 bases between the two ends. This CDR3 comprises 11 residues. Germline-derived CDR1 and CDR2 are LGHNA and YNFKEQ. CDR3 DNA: TGTGCCAGCAGCGGGACCGGGGAGCTGTTTTTT. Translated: CASSGTGELFF.

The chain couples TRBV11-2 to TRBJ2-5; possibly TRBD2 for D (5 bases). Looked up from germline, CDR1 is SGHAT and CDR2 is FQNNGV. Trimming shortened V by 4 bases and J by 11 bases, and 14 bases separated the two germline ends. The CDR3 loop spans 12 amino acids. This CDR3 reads CASSSHWGEQYF. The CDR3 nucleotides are TGTGCCAGCAGCTCTCATTGGGGAGAGCAGTACTTC.

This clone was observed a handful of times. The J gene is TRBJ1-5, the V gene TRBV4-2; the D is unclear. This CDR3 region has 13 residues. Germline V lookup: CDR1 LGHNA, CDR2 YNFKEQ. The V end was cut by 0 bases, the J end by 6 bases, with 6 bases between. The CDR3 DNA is TGTGCCAGCAGCCAAGATAAGGGTCAGCCCCAGCATTTT. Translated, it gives CASSQDKGQPQHF.

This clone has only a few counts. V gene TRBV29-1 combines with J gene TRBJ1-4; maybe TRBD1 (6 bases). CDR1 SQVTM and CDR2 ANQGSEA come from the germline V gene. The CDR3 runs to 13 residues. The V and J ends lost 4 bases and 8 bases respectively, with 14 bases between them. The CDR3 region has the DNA TGCAGCGTTGTCATGGACAGAGACGAAAAACTGTTTTTT. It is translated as CSVVMDRDEKLFF.

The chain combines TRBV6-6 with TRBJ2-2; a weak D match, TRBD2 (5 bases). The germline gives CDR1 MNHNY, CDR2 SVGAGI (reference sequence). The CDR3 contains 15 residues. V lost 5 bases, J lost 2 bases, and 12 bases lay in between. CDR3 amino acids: CASSLRDLNTGELFF. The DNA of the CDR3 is TGTGCCAGCAGTCTCCGGGATTTAAACACCGGGGAGCTGTTTTTT.

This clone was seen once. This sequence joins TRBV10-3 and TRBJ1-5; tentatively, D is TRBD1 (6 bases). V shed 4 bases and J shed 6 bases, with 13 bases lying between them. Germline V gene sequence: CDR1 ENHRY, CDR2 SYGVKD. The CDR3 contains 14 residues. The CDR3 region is CAISAEQGSQPQHF. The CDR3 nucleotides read TGTGCCATCAGTGCCGAGCAGGGGTCTCAGCCCCAGCATTTT.

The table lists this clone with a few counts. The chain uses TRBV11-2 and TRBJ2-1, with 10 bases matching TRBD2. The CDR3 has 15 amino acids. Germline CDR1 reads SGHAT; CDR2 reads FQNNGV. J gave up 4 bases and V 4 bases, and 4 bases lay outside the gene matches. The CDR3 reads CASSSPAGGYNEQFF. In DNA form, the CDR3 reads TGTGCCAGCAGCTCGCCAGCGGGGGGGTACAATGAGCAGTTCTTC.

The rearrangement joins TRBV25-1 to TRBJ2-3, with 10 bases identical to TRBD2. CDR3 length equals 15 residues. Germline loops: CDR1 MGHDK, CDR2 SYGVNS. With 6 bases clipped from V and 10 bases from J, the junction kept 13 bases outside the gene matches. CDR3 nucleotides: TGTGCCAGCAGAAGGACTAGCGGTGGGGTTGGGGCGCAGTATTTT. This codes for CASRRTSGGVGAQYF.